This T cell receptor (beta chain) was retrieved from a study of blood T cell repertoires in COVID-19. Across the study: In each case, the material was cDNA or gDNA derived from T cells, B-cell-depleted T cells, or PBMCs.

This CDR3 contains 15 residues. Trimming shortened V by 2 bases and J by 7 bases, and 15 bases separated the two germline ends. Germline CDR1 reads MNHEY; CDR2 reads SVGAGI. Using immunoSEQ multiplex PCR, the repertoire was profiled, and TCRdb retains in-frame clones only, with some absent. The data contain about 170,000 clones, 70% to 90% of them singletons. Sequencing was carried out using peripheral blood. The genes are TRBV6-5 and TRBJ2-1, with a weak D call TRBD1 (6 bases). This TCR was recovered from a woman aged 80 or over with COVID-19, enrolled during active disease. The CDR3 coding sequence is TGTGCCAGCAGTTACGCACAGGGCATGGGGAATGAGCAGTTCTTC. Its protein product is CASSYAQGMGNEQFF.